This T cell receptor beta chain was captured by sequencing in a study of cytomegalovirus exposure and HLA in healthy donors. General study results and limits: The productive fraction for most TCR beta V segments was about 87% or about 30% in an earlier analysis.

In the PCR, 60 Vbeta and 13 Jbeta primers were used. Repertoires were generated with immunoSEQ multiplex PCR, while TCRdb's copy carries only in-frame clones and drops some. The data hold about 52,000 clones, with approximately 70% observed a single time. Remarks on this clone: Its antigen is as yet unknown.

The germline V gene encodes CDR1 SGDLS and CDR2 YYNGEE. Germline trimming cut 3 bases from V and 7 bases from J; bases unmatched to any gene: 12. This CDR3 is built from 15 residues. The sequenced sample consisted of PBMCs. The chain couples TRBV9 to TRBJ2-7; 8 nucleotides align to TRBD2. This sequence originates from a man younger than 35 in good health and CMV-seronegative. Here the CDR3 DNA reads TGTGCCAGCAGCGGATCTAGCGGGCCGGCTCTAGAGCAGTACTTC. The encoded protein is CASSGSSGPALEQYF.